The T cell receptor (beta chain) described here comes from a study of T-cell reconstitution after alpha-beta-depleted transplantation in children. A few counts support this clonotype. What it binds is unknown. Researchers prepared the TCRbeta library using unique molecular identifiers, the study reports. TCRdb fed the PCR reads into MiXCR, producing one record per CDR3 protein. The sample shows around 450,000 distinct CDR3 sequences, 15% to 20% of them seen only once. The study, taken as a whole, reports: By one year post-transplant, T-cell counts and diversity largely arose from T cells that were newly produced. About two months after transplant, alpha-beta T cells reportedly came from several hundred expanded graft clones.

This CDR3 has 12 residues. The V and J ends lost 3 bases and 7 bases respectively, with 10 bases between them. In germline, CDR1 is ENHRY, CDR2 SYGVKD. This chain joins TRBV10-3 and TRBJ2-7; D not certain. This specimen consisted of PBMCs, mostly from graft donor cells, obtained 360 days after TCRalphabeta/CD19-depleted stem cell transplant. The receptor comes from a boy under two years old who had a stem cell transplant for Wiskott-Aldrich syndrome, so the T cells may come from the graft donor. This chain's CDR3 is CAISETVSEQYF. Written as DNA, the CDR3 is TGTGCCATCAGTGAAACCGTGTCGGAGCAGTACTTC.